This is a list of T cell receptor beta chains from one sample in a study of Graves' ophthalmopathy and Graves' hyperthyroidism. TCRdb independently ran MiXCR on the multiplex PCR reads; one entry per CDR3 protein. The data hold about 620,000 distinct CDR3 sequences, with 22% observed a single time. Sequencing used peripheral blood. The receptors originated from a woman younger than 35 with stable Graves' hyperthyroidism. Some clones in this sample may be carry-over from other donors' samples. Each CDR3 is given with its conserved first and last residue. The D gene is left open where the match is weak. Some rows mark clone size as missing; the rest say once, few, many or name a class of expanded clone.

clone_size cdr3_length j_call d_call v_call cdr3_nt cdr3_aa
many 11 TRBJ1-1 - TRBV12-5 TGTGCTAGTGGCAAACAGAGTGAAGCTTTCTTT CASGKQSEAFF
many 13 TRBJ1-2 TRBD1 TRBV7-6 TGTGCCAGCACCCCGGGACAGGACTATGGCTACACCTTC CASTPGQDYGYTF
many 14 TRBJ1-1 - TRBV6-1 TGTGCCAGCAGTCCTTGGTCCTCCGACACTGAAGCTTTCTTT CASSPWSSDTEAFF
few 14 TRBJ1-1 - TRBV5-1 TGCGCCAGCAACTTGGAACGGGGGAACACTGAAGCTTTCTTT CASNLERGNTEAFF
many 14 TRBJ2-5 - TRBV7-2 TGTGCCAGCAGCTTAGCGCGAGCAAAAGAGACCCAGTACTTC CASSLARAKETQYF
many 15 TRBJ1-1 - TRBV20-1 TGCAGTGCTACAACTACGGAGATAACGAACACTGAAGCTTTCTTT CSATTTEITNTEAFF
many 13 TRBJ1-1 - TRBV28 TGTGCCAGCAGTTATACCGAGGACACTGAAGCTTTCTTT CASSYTEDTEAFF
- 15 TRBJ2-5 - TRBV6-5 TGTGCCAGCAGTTACCTCTTCCTGGGGAAGGAGACCCAGTACTTC CASSYLFLGKETQYF
- 17 TRBJ2-2 TRBD2 TRBV7-8 TGTGCCAGCAGCTTTAGGCGGGAGGGATATAACACCGGGGAGCTGTTTTTT CASSFRREGYNTGELFF
many 15 TRBJ2-5 - TRBV6-2/TRBV6-3 TGTGCCAGCAGTCGGGGAAGCGGATATCAAGAGACCCAGTACTTC CASSRGSGYQETQYF
many 13 TRBJ1-2 - TRBV29-1 TGCAGCGTTGATAGTGGACGGAGCTATGGCTACACCTTC CSVDSGRSYGYTF
many 15 TRBJ1-1 TRBD1 TRBV5-1 TGCGCCAGCAGCTCATATCCGGGACAGGGCACTGAAGCTTTCTTT CASSSYPGQGTEAFF
many 14 TRBJ2-5 - TRBV6-1 TGTGCCAGCAGTCAGGGACGGTGGGTAGAGACCCAGTACTTC CASSQGRWVETQYF
many 15 TRBJ2-5 - TRBV28 TGTGCCAGCAGTTTATATGGCGTGGGGGAAGAGACCCAGTACTTC CASSLYGVGEETQYF
few 15 TRBJ2-1 TRBD2 TRBV2 TGTGCCAGCAGTGAAATAGCGGGGGGGCGAAGTGAGAAGTTCTTC CASSEIAGGRSEKFF